This T cell receptor (beta chain) emerged from a study of cytomegalovirus exposure and HLA in healthy donors. Study conclusions and caveats: Upon later analysis, TCR association rates were observed to vary by HLA locus, being highest for DRB1 and lowest for HLA-C.

Germline assignment: CDR1 MNHEY and CDR2 SMNVEV (reference sequence). The length of the CDR3 is 16 residues. The V and J ends lost 6 bases and 3 bases, in that order; junction bases with no gene match: 11. Both 60 Vbeta primers and 13 Jbeta primers went into the PCR. Method: immunoSEQ multiplex PCR; TCRdb's copy keeps in-frame clones and lacks some. The table records 110,000 or so clones, about 80% of them present only once. As to this clone: No antigen is known for it.

The sequenced material came from PBMCs. The V gene is TRBV27, the J gene TRBJ1-2; 9 nucleotides align to TRBD1. This receptor was obtained from a human donor in good health. The CDR3 region has the DNA TGTGCCAGCAGCTTCAATACAGGGGGCACAGACTATGGCTACACCTTC. It specifies CASSFNTGGTDYGYTF.